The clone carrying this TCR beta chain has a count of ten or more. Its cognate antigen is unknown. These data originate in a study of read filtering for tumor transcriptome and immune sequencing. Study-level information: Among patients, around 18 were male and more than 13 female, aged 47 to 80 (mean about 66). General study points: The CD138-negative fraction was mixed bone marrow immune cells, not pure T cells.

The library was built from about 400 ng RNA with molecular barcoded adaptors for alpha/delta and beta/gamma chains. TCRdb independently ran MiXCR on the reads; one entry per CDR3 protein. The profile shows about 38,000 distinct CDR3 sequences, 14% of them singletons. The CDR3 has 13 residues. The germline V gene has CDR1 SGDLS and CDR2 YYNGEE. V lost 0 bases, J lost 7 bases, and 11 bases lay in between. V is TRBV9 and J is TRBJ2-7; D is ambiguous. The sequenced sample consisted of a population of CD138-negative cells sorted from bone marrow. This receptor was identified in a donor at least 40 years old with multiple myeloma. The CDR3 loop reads CASSVEPWEEQYF. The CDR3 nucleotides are TGTGCCAGCAGCGTAGAGCCGTGGGAAGAGCAGTACTTC.